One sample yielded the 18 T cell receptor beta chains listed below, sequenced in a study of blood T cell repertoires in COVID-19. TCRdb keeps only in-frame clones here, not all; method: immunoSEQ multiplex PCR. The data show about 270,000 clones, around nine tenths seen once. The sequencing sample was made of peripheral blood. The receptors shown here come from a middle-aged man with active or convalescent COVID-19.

The DNA of the CDR3 is TGTGCCAGCAGCCAGAAGGGACAGGGGCTAGAATATGGCTACACCTTC. Protein: CASSQKGQGLEYGYTF. The rearrangement links TRBV5-4 to TRBJ1-2; 10 bases fit TRBD1. Germline V CDR1 and CDR2: SGHNT, YYREEE (reference sequence). This CDR3 has 16 residues. Trimming took 4 bases from V and 5 from J; bases not matched to a gene: 11.

The CDR3 bases are TGTGCCAGCAGCTTATCAGGGGGCTCCTACGAGCAGTACTTC. Translating it yields CASSLSGGSYEQYF. V is TRBV11-1 and J is TRBJ2-7, with 7 bases identical to TRBD1. The ends lost 2 bases at V and 0 bases at J; junction bases unmatched: 1. This CDR3 spans 14 amino acids. Germline V lookup: CDR1 SGHAT, CDR2 FQDESV (reference sequence).

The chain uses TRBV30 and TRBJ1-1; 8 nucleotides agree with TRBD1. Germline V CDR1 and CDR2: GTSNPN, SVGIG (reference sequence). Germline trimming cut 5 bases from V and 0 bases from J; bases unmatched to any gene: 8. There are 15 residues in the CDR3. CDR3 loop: CAWPEWTGLNTEAFF. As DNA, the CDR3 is TGTGCCTGGCCGGAGTGGACAGGGCTGAACACTGAAGCTTTCTTT.

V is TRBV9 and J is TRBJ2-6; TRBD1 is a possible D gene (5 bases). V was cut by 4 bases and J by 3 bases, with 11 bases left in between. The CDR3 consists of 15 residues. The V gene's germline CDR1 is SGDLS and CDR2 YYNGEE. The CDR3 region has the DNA TGTGCCAGCAGCCCCCAGGGTCGTGGGGCCAACGTCCTGACTTTC. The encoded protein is CASSPQGRGANVLTF.

The CDR3: CASSTRHGMEPQHF. CDR3 sequence (DNA): TGTGCCAGCAGTACCCGACACGGGATGGAGCCCCAGCATTTT. The V gene is TRBV28, the J gene TRBJ1-5; D unclear. With 5 bases removed from V and 8 bases from J, the gap between germline ends came to 16 bases. CDR3 length equals 14 residues. Per the germline V gene, CDR1 is MDHEN and CDR2 is SYDVKM.

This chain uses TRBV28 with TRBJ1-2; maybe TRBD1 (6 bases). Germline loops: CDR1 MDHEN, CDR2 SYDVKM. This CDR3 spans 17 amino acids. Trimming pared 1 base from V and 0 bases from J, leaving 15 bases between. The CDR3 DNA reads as TGTGCCAGCAGTTTATTAGCGCCCAGGGGCACTAACTATGGCTACACCTTC. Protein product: CASSLLAPRGTNYGYTF.

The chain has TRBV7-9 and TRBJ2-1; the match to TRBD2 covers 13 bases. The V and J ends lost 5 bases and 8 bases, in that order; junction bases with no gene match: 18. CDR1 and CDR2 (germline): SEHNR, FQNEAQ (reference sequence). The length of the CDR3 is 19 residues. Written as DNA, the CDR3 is TGTGCCAGCAGCCAAGGGACTAGCGGGATGGGCCCACTTACCTATGAGCAGTTCTTC. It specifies CASSQGTSGMGPLTYEQFF.

CDR3 coding DNA: TGTGCCAGCAGCCCAGGCGGGGGGACTAGGTGGGGTGAGCAGTTCTTC. Residues: CASSPGGGTRWGEQFF. This chain connects TRBV13 to TRBJ2-1, with 8 bases that match TRBD2. Germline CDR1 PRHDT, CDR2 FYEKMQ (reference sequence). V shed 5 bases, J shed 9 bases, and the junction held 15 bases outside the gene matches. The CDR3 is 16 amino acids.

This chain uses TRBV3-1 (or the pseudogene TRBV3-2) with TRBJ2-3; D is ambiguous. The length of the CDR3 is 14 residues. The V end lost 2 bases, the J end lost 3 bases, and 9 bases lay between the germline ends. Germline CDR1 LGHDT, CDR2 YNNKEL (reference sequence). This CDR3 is CASSQQVGTDTQYF. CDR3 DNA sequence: TGTGCCAGCAGCCAACAGGTCGGAACAGATACGCAGTATTTT.

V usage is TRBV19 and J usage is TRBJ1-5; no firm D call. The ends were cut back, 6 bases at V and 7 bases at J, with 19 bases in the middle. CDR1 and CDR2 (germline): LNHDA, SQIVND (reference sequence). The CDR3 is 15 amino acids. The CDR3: CASSPTGGYGQPQHF. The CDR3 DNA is TGTGCCAGTAGCCCGACTGGAGGGTATGGACAGCCCCAGCATTTT.

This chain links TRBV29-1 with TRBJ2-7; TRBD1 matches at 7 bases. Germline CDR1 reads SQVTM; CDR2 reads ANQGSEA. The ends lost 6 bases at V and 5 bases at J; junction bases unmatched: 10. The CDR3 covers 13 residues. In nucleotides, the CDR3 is TGCAGCGTACGACAGGGCCCCTACCACGAGCAGTACTTC. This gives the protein CSVRQGPYHEQYF.

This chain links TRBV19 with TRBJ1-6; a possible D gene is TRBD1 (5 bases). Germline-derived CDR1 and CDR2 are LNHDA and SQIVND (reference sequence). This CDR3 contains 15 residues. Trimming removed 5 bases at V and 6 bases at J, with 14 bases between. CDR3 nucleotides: TGTGCCAGTAGTCTTCTACAGGAGATTAATTCACCCCTCCACTTT. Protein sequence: CASSLLQEINSPLHF. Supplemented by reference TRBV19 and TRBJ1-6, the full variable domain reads DGGITQSPKYLFRKEGQNVTLSCEQNLNHDAMYWYRQDPGQGLRLIYYSQIVNDFQKGDIAEGYSVSREKKESFPLTVTSAQKNPTAFYLCASSLLQEINSPLHFGNGTRLTVT.

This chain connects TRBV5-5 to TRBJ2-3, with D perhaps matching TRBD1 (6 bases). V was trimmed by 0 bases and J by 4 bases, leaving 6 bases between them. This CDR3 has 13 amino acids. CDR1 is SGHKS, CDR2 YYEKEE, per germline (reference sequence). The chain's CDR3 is CASSLEGADTQYF. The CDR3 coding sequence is TGTGCCAGCAGCTTGGAGGGGGCAGATACGCAGTATTTT. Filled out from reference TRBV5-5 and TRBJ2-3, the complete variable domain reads DAGVTQSPTHLIKTRGQQVTLRCSPISGHKSVSWYQQVLGQGPQFIFQYYEKEERGRGNFPDRFSARQFPNYSSELNVNALLLGDSALYLCASSLEGADTQYFGPGTRLTVL.

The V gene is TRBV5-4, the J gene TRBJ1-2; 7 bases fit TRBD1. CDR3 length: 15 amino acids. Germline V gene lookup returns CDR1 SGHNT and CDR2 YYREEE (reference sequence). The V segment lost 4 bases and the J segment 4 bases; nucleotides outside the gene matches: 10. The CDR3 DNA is TGTGCCAGCAGCCACGACAGGGTACCGGGCTATGGCTACACCTTC. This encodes CASSHDRVPGYGYTF.

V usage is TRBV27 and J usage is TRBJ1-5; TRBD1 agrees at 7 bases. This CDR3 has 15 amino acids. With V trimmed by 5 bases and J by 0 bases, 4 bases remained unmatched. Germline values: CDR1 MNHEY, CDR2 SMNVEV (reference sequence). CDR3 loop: CASSPDRASNQPQHF. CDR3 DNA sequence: TGTGCCAGCAGTCCCGACAGGGCTAGCAATCAGCCCCAGCATTTT.

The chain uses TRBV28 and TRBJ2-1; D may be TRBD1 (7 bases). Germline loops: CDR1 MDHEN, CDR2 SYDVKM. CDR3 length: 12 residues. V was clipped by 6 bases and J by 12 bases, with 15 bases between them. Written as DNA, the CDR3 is TGTGCCAGCAGCCCTCGACAGGGAGGGCAGTTCTTC. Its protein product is CASSPRQGGQFF.

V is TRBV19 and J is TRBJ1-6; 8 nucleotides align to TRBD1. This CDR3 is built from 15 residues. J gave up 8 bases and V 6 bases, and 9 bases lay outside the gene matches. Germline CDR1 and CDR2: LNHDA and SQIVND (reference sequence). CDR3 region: CASSETTGGHSPLHF. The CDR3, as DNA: TGTGCCAGTAGCGAGACCACAGGGGGGCATTCACCCCTCCACTTT.

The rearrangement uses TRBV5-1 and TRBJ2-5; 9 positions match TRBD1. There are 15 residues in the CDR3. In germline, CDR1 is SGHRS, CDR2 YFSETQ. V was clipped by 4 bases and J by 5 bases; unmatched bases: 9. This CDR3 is CASSPQGQGMETQYF. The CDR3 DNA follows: TGCGCCAGCAGCCCGCAGGGACAGGGTATGGAGACCCAGTACTTC.